This passage covers 5 T cell receptor beta chains from one sample sequenced in a study of T cell clones after liver transplantation. Profiled with immunoSEQ multiplex PCR; TCRdb holds only in-frame clones, not every one. This sample has approximately 55,000 clones, with approximately 71% found just once. The sequenced sample was CD4+ T cells from blood, obtained less than 70 months after liver transplant. The receptors stem from a human patient who received a liver transplant. The graft donor may have contributed some T cells.

J is TRBJ1-1 and V is TRBV19; 8 bases map to TRBD1. After removal of 7 bases from V and 4 bases from J, the junction contained 20 bases not matched to a gene. This CDR3 is 18 amino acids long. Germline CDR1 and CDR2: LNHDA and SQIVND (reference sequence). The CDR3 sequence: CASTSWADRALRGTEAFF. CDR3 nucleotide sequence: TGTGCCAGTACCTCCTGGGCGGACAGGGCTCTAAGAGGCACTGAAGCTTTCTTT.

This clone was observed a single time. The V call is TRBV7-2, the J call TRBJ1-4, with D unclear. This CDR3 region has 12 residues. V was clipped by 2 bases and J by 10 bases, with 8 bases between them. CDR1 and CDR2 from the germline V gene are SGHTA and FQGNSA. The CDR3 spells CASSLYNGKLFF. The CDR3 DNA reads TGTGCCAGCAGCTTATACAACGGAAAACTGTTTTTT.

The chain carries TRBV5-1 and TRBJ1-4; D remains unclear. CDR1 and CDR2 from the germline V gene are SGHRS and YFSETQ. The CDR3 extends over 13 amino acids. V was trimmed by 4 bases and J by 8 bases, leaving 12 bases between them. CDR3 sequence (DNA): TGCGCCAGCAGCAAAACGGACGGAGAAAAACTGTTTTTT. Its translation: CASSKTDGEKLFF.

This chain uses TRBV18 with TRBJ1-3; 7 bases map to TRBD1. The germline CDR1 and CDR2 sequences are KGHSH and LQKENI. The CDR3 runs 16 residues. The junction had 5 bases not matched to a gene; V was cut back by 3 bases and J by 0 bases. Here the CDR3 reads CASSPEGQFSGNTIYF. DNA for the CDR3: TGTGCCAGCTCACCGGAGGGACAGTTCTCTGGAAACACCATATATTTT.

This clone was seen just once. The chain carries TRBV15 and TRBJ1-1, with 8 positions matching TRBD1. The trim removed 5 bases at V and 4 bases at J, leaving 9 bases unmatched. The CDR3 contains 15 residues. The germline V gene has CDR1 LNHNV and CDR2 YYDKDF (reference sequence). CDR3 sequence reads: CATSADGQGGTEAFF. The CDR3 DNA is TGTGCCACCAGCGCGGACGGACAGGGTGGCACTGAAGCTTTCTTT.